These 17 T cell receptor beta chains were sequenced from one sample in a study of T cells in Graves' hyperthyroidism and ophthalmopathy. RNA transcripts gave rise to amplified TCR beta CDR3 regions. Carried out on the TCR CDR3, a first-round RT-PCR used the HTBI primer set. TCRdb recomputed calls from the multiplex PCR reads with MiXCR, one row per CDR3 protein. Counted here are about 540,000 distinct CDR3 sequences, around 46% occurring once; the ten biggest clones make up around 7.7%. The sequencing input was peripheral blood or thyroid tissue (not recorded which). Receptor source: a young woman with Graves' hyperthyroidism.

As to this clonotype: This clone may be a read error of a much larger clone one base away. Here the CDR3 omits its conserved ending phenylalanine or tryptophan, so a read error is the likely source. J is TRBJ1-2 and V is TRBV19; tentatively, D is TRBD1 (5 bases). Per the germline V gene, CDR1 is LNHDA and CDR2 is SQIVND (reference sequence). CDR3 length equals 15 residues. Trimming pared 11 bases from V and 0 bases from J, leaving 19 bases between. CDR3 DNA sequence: TGTGCCTCACAATGGGACGTTGGAGCTAACTATGGCTACACCTCC. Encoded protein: CASQWDVGANYGYTS.

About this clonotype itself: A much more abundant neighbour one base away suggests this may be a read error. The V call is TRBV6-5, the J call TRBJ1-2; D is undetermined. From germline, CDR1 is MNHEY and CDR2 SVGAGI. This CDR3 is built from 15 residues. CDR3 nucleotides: TGTGCCATCAGTTACTCGAGCGGCCCTGGGTATGGCTACACCTTC. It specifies CAISYSSGPGYGYTF.

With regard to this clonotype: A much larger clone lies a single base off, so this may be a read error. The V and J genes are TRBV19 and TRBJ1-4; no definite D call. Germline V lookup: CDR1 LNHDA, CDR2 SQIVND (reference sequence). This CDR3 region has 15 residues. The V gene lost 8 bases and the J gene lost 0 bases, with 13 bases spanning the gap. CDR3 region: CASGQAYATNEKLFF. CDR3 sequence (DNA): TGTGCCAGTGGTCAGGCATATGCAACTAATGAAAAACTGTTTTTT.

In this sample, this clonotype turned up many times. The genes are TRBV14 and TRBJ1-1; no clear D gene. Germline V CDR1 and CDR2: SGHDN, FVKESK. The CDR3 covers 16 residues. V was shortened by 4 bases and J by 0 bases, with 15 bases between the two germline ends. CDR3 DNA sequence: TGTGCCAGCAGCCTCTGGACGGACCACTTGAACACTGAAGCTTTCTTT. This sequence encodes CASSLWTDHLNTEAFF.

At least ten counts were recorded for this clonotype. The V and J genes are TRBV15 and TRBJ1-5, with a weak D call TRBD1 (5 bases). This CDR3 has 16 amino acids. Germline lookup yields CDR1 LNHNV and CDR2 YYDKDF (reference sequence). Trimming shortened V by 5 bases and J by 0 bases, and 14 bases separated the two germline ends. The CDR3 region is CATSPYDSHSNQPQHF. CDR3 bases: TGTGCCACCAGCCCATATGACAGTCATAGCAATCAGCCCCAGCATTTT.

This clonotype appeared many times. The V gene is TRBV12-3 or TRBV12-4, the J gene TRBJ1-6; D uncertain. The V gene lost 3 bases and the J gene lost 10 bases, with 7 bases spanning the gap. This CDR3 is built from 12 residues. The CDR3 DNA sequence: TGTGCCAGCAGTTTCCCCAGGTCACCCCTCCACTTT. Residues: CASSFPRSPLHF.

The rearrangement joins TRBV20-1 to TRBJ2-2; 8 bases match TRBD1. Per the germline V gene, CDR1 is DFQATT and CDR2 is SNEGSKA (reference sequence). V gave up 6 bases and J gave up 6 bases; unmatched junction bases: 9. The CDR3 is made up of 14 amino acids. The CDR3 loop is CSAGTGSMSGELFF. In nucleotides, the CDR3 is TGCAGTGCCGGGACAGGTTCTATGTCCGGGGAGCTGTTTTTT.

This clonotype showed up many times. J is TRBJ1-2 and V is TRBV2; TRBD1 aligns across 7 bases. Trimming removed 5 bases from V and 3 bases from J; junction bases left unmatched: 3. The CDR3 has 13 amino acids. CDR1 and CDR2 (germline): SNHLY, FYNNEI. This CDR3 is CASSTGVDYGYTF. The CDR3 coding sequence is TGTGCCAGCAGTACAGGGGTAGACTATGGCTACACCTTC.

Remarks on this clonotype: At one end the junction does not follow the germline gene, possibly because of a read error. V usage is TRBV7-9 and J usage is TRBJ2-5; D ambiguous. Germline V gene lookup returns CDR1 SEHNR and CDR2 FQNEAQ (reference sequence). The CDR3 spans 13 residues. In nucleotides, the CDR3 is TGTGCCAGCAGCGTTCCAGCGCGAGAAACCCGGTACTTC. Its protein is CASSVPARETRYF. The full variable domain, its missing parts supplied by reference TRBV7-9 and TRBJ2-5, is DTGVSQNPRHKITKRGQNVTFRCDPISEHNRLYWYRQTLGQGPEFLTYFQNEAQLEKSRLLSDRFSAERPKGSFSTLEIQRTEQGDSAMYLCASSVPARETRYFGPGTRLLVL.

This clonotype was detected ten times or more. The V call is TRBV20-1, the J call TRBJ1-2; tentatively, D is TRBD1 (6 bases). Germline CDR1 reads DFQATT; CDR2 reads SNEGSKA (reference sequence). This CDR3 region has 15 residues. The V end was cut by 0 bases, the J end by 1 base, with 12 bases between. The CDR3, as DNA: TGCAGTGCTAGAGATCAGGGGACCTTTAACTATGGCTACACCTTC. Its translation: CSARDQGTFNYGYTF.

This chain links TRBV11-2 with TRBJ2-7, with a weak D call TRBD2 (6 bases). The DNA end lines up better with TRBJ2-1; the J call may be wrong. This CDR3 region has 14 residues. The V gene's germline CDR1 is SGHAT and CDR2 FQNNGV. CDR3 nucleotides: TGTGCCAGCAGCTTAGGGGGAGGATACAATGAGCAGTTCTTC. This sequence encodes CASSLGGGYNEQFF.

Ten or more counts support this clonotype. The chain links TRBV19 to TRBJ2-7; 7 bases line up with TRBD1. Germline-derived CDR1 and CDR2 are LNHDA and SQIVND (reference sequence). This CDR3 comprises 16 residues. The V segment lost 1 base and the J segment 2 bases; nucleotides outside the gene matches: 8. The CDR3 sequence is CASSIASGTATYEQYF. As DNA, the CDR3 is TGTGCCAGTAGTATAGCATCGGGGACAGCTACCTACGAGCAGTACTTC.

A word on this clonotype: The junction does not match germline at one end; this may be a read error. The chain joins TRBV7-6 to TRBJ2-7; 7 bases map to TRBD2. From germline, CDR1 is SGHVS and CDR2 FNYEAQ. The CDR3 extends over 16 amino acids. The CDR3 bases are TGTGCCAGCGGTTTTTGGGATTTTGGCGGGAGTGACGAGCAGCACTTC. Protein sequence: CASGFWDFGGSDEQHF.

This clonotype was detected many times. CDR3: CASSLGQGADGYTF. In DNA form, the CDR3 reads TGTGCCAGCAGTTTGGGACAGGGGGCGGATGGCTACACCTTC. The J gene is TRBJ1-2, the V gene TRBV27; 12 bases align to TRBD1. The V segment lost 3 bases and the J segment 6 bases; nucleotides outside the gene matches: 2. CDR3 length: 14 amino acids. From germline, CDR1 is MNHEY and CDR2 SMNVEV (reference sequence).

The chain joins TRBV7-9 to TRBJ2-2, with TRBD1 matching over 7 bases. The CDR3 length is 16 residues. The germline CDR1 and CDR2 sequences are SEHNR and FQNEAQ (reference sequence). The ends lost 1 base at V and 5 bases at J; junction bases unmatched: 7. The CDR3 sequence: CASSLDRQGLTGELFF. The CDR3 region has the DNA TGTGCCAGCAGCTTAGATCGACAGGGCCTAACCGGGGAGCTGTTTTTT.

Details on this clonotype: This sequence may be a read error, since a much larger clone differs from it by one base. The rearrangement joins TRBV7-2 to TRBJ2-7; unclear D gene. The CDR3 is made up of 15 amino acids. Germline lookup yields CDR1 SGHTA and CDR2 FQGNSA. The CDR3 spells CASSLEALSAHEQCF. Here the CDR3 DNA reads TGTGCCAGCAGCTTAGAGGCCCTAAGTGCCCACGAGCAGTGCTTC.

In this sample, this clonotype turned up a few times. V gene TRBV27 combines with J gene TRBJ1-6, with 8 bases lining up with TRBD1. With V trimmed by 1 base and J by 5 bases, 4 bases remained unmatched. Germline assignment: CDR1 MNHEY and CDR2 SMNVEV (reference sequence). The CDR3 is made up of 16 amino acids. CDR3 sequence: CASSLFQGAHNSPLHF. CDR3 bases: TGTGCCAGCAGTTTATTCCAGGGGGCGCATAATTCACCCCTCCACTTT.